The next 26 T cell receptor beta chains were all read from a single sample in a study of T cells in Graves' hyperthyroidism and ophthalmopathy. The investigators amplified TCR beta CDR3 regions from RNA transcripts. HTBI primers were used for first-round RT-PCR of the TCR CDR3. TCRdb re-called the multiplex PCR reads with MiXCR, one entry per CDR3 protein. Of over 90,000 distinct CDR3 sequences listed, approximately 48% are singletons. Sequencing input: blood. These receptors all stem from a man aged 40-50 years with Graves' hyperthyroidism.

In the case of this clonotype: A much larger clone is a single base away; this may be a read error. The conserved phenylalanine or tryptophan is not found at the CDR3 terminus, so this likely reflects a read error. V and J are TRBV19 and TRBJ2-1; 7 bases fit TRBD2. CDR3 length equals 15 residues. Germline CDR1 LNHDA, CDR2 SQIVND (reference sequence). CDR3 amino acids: CTSSIGPTSSSEQFL. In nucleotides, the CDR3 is TGTACCAGTAGTATAGGCCCGACTAGCTCAAGTGAGCAGTTCCTC.

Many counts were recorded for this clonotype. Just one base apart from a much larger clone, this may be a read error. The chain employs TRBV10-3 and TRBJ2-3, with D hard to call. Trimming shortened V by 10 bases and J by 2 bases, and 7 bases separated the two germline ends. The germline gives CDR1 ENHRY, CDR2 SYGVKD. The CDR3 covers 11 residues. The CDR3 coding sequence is TGTGCCACCCCTCTCACAGATACGCAGTATTTT. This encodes CATPLTDTQYF.

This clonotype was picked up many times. CDR3 residues: CASSLTPNQETQYF. In nucleotides, the CDR3 is TGTGCCAGCAGTTTGACTCCCAACCAAGAGACCCAGTACTTC. The chain employs TRBV28 and TRBJ2-5, with D uncertain. V lost 3 bases, J lost 0 bases, and 8 bases lay in between. The CDR3 is made up of 14 amino acids. Germline CDR1 reads MDHEN; CDR2 reads SYDVKM.

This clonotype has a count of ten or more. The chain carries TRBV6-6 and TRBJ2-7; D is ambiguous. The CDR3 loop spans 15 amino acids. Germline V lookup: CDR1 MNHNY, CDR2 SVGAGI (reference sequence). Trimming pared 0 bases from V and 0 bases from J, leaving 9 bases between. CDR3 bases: TGTGCCAGCAGTTACTCCGGGTCCAACTCCTACGAGCAGTACTTC. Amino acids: CASSYSGSNSYEQYF.

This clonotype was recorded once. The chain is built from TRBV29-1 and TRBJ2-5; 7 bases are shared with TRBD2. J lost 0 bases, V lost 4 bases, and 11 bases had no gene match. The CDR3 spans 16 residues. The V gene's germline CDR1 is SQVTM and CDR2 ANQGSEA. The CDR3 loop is CSVVGSGGIHQETQYF. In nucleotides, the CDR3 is TGCAGCGTTGTCGGATCGGGGGGTATCCACCAAGAGACCCAGTACTTC.

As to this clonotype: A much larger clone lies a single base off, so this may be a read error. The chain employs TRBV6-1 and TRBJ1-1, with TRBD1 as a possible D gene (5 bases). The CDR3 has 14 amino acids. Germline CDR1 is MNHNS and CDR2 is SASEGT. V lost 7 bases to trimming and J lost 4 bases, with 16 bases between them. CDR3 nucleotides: TGTGCCAGCACCCTCGCAGGAGGGGTCACTGAAGCTTTCTTT. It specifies CASTLAGGVTEAFF.

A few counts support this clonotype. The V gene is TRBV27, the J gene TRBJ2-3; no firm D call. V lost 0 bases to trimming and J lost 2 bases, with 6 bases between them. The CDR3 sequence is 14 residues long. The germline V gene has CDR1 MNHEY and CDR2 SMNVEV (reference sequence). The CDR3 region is CASSLSAITDTQYF. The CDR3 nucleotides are TGTGCCAGCAGTTTATCGGCTATCACAGATACGCAGTATTTT.

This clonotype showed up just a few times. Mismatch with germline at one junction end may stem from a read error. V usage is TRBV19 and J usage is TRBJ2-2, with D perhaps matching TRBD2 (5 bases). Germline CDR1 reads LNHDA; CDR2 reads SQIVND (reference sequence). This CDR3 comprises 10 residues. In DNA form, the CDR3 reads TGTGCCAGTAGTACCGGGGAGCTGTTCTTT. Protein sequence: CASSTGELFF.

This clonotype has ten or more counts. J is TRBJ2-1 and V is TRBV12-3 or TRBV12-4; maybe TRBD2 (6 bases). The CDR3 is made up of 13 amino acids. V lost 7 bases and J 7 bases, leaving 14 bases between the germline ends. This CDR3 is CASKVREKNEQFF. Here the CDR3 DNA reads TGTGCCAGCAAGGTTCGGGAGAAGAATGAGCAGTTCTTC.

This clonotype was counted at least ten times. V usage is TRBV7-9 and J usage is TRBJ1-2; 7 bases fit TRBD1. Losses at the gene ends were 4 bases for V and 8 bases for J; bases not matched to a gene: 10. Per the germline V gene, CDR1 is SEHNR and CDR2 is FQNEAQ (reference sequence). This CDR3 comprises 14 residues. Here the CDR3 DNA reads TGTGCCAGCAGCTCCGAGACAGGGTCTTGGGGCTACACCTTC. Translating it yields CASSSETGSWGYTF.

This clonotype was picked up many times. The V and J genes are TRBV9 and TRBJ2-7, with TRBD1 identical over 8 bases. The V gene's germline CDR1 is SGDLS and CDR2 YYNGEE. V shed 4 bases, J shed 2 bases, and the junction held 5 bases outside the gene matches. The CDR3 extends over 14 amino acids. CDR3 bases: TGTGCCAGCAGCCCGGGACAGGAGGCCTACGAGCAGTACTTC. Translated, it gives CASSPGQEAYEQYF.

CDR3 sequence reads: CASSEKAGTYNEQFF. DNA for the CDR3: TGCGCCAGCAGTGAAAAAGCGGGGACCTACAATGAGCAGTTCTTC. The J gene is TRBJ2-1, the V gene TRBV10-2, with 7 bases aligning to TRBD2. CDR3 size: 15 residues. Trimming at V came to 3 bases and at J to 2 bases, leaving 4 bases not matched to a gene. Per germline, CDR1 WSHSY and CDR2 SAAADI.

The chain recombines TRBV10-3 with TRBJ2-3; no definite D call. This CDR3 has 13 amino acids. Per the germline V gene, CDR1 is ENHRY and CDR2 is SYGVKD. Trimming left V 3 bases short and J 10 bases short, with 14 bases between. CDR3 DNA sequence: TGTGCCATCAGTGAAGGTTGGCTAGTGTCGCAGTATTTT. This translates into CAISEGWLVSQYF.

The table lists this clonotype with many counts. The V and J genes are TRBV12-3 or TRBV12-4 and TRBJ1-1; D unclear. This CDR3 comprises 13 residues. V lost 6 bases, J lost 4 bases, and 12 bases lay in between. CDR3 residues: CASSWTEGTEAFF. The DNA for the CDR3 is TGTGCCAGCAGCTGGACGGAGGGCACTGAAGCTTTCTTT.

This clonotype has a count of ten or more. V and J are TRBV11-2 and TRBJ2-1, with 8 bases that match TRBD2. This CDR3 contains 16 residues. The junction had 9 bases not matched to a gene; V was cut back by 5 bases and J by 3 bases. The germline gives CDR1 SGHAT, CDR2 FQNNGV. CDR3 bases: TGTGCCAGCAGCCCTGAGGCGGGGGGTTTCTACAATGAGCAGTTCTTC. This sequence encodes CASSPEAGGFYNEQFF.

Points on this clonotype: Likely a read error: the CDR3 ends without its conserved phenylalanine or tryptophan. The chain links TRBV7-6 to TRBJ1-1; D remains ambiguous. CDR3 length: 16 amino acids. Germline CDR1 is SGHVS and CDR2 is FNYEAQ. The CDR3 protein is CASSPILEGMNTEAFS. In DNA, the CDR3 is TGTGCCAGCAGCCCAATCCTCGAGGGAATGAACACTGAGGCTTTCTCT.

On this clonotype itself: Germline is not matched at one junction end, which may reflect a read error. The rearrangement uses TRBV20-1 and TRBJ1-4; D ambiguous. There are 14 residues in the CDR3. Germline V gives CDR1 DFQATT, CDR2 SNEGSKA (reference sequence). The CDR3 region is CSPSDRRGNEKLFF. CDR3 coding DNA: TGCAGTCCTAGCGATCGGAGAGGCAATGAAAAACTGTTTTTT.

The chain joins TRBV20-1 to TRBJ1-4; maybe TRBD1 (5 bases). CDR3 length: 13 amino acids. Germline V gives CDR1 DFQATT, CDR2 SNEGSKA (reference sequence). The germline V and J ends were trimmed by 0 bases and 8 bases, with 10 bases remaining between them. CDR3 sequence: CSAREGVKEKLFF. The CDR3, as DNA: TGCAGTGCTAGAGAAGGGGTTAAGGAAAAACTGTTTTTT.

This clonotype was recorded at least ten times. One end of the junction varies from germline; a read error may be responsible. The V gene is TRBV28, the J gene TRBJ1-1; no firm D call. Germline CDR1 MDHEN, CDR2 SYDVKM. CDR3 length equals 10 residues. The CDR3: CGVGDTEAFF. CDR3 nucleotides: TGCGGGGTCGGGGACACTGAAGCTTTCTTT.

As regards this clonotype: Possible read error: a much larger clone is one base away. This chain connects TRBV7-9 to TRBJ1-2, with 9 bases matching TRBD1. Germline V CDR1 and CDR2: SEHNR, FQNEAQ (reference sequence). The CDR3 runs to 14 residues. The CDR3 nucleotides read TGTGCCAGCAGTTATGGGACAGGGAACTATGGCTACGCCTTC. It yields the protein CASSYGTGNYGYAF.

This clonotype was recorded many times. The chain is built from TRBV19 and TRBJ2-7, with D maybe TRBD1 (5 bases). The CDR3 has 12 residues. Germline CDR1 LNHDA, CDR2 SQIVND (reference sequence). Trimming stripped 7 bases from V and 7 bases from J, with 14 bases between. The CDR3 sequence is CASIGDGEEQYF. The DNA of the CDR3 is TGTGCCAGTATAGGGGATGGAGAAGAGCAGTACTTC.

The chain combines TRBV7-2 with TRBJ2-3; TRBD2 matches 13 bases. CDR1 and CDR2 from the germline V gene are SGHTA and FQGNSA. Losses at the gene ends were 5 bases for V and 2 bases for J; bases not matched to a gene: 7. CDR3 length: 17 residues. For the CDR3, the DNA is TGTGCCAGCAGCCTACCGACTAGCGGGGGGACCACAGATACGCAGTATTTT. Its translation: CASSLPTSGGTTDTQYF. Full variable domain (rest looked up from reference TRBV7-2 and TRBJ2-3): GAGVSQSPSNKVTEKGKDVELRCDPISGHTALYWYRQSLGQGLEFLIYFQGNSAPDKSGLPSDRFSAERTGGSVSTLTIQRTQQEDSAVYLCASSLPTSGGTTDTQYFGPGTRLTVL.

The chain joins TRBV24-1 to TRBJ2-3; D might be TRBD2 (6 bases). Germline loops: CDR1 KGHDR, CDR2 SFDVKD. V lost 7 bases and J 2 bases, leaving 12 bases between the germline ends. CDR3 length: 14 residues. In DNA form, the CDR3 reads TGTGCCACCAGGGCTAGCGCGATCACAGATACGCAGTATTTT. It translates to CATRASAITDTQYF.

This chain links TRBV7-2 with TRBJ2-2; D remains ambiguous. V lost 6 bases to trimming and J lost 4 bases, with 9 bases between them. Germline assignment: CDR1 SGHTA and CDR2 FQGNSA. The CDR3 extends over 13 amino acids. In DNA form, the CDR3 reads TGTGCCAGCAGTCAAGGCGGCACCGGGGAGCTGTTTTTT. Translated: CASSQGGTGELFF.

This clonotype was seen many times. CDR3 nucleotide sequence: TGTGCCAGCAGCCCGACGGGCCAGAGGGAGACCCAGTACTTC. This codes for CASSPTGQRETQYF. The rearrangement uses TRBV5-5 and TRBJ2-5; D is undetermined. The CDR3 is 14 residues long. V was trimmed by 4 bases and J by 5 bases, leaving 15 bases between them. Germline CDR1 and CDR2: SGHKS and YYEKEE (reference sequence).

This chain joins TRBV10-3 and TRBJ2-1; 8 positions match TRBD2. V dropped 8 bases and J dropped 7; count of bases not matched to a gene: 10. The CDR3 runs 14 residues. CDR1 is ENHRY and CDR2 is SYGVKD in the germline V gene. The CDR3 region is CAIDKAGARNEQFF. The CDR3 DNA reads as TGTGCCATCGACAAAGCGGGGGCTCGAAATGAGCAGTTCTTC.